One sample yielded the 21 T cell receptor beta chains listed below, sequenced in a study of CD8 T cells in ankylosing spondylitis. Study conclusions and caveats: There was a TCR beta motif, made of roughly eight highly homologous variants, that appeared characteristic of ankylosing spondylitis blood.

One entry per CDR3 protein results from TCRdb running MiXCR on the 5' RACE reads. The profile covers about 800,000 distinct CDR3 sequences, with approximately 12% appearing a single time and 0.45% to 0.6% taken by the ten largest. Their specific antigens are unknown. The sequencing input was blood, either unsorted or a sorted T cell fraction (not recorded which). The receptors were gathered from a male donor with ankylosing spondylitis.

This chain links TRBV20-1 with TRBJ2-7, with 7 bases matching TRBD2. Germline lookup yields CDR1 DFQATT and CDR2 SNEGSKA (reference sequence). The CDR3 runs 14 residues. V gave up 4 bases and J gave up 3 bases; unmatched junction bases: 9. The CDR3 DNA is TGCAGTGCTAAAAGGGGACTAAGTAACTACGAGCAGTACTTC. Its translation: CSAKRGLSNYEQYF.

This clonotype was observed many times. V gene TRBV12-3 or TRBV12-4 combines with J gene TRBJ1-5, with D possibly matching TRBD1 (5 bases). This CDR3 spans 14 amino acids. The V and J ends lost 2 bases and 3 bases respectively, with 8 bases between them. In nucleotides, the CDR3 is TGTGCCAGCAGTTTACGAGGGGTCAATCAGCCCCAGCATTTT. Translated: CASSLRGVNQPQHF.

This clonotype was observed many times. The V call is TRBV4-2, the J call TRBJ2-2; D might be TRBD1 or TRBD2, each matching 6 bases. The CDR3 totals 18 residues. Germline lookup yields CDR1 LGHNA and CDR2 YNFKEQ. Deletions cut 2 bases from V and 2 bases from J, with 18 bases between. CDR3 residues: CASSQNRGDSLNTGELFF. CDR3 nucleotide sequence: TGTGCCAGCAGCCAAAATAGGGGGGACTCCCTAAACACCGGGGAGCTGTTTTTT.

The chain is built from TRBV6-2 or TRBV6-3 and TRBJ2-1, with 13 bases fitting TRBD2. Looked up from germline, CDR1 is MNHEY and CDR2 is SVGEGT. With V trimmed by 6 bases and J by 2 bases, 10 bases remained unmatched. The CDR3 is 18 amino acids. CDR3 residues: CASSRWTSGSTAYNEQFF. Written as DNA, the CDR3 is TGTGCCAGCAGCAGATGGACTAGCGGGAGTACGGCCTACAATGAGCAGTTCTTC.

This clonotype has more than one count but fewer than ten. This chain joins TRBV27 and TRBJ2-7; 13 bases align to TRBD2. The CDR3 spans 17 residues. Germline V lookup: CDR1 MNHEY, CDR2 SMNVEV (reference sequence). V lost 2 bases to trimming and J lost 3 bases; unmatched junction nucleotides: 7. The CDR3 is CASSLRLGLAGVYEQYF. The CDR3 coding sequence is TGTGCCAGCAGTTTACGGTTAGGACTAGCGGGAGTCTACGAGCAGTACTTC.

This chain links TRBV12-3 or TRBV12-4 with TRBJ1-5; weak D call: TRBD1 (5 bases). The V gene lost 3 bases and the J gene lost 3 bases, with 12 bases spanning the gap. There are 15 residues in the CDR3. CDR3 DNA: TGTGCCAGCAGTTTTCAGGGCCTCCCCAATCAGCCCCAGCATTTT. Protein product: CASSFQGLPNQPQHF.

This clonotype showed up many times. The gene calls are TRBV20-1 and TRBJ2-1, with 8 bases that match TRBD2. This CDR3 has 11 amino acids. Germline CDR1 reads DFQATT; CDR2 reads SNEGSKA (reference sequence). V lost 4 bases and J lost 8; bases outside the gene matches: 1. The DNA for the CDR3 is TGCAGTGCTATGACTAGCGATGAGCAGTTCTTC. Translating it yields CSAMTSDEQFF.

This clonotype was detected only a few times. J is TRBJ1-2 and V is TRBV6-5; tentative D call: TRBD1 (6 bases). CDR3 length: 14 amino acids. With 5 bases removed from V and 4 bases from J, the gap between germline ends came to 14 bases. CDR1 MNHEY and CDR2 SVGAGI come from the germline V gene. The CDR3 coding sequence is TGTGCCAGCAGTCTCTCGGGACATAGCTATGGCTACACCTTC. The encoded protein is CASSLSGHSYGYTF.

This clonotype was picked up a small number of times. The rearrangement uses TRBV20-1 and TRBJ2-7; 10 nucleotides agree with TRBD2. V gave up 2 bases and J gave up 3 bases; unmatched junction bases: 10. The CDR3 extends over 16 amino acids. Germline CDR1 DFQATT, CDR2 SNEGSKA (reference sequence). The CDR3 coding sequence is TGCAGTGCTAGAAAAGTCCTAGCGGGAGATGTCTACGAGCAGTACTTC. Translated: CSARKVLAGDVYEQYF.

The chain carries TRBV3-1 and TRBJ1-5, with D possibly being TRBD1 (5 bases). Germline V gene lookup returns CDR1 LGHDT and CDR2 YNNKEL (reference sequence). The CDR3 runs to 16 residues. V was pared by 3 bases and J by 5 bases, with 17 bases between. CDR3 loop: CASSHAGRGEDQPQHF. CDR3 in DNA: TGTGCCAGCAGCCATGCCGGTAGGGGAGAGGATCAGCCCCAGCATTTT.

CDR3 DNA: TGTGCCACCAGCAGAGATGCGGGAGGGTACACCGGGGAGCTGTTTTTT. It codes for CATSRDAGGYTGELFF. V and J are TRBV15 and TRBJ2-2, with TRBD2 matching 9 bases. V trimming: 0 bases; J trimming: 3 bases; junction bases outside the gene matches: 2. CDR1 is LNHNV and CDR2 is YYDKDF in the germline V gene (reference sequence). This CDR3 contains 16 residues. Combining the CDR3 with reference TRBV15 and TRBJ2-2 gives the whole variable domain DAMVIQNPRYQVTQFGKPVTLSCSQTLNHNVMYWYQQKSSQAPKLLFHYYDKDFNNEADTPDNFQSRRPNTSFCFLDIRSPGLGDTAMYLCATSRDAGGYTGELFFGEGSRLTVL.

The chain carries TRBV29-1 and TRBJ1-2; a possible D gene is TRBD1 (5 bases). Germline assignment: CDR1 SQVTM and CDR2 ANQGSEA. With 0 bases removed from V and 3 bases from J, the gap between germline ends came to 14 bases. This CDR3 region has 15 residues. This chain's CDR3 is CSVEDSGEKDYGYTF. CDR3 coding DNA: TGCAGCGTTGAAGATTCGGGGGAAAAGGACTATGGCTACACCTTC.

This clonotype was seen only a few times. Here the CDR3 DNA reads TGCGCCAGCAGCCGGGGGCTAGCGGTTGGGGATGAGCAGTTCTTC. Encoded protein: CASSRGLAVGDEQFF. The rearrangement uses TRBV4-1 and TRBJ2-1; tentative D call: TRBD2 (7 bases). The germline V and J ends were trimmed by 4 bases and 8 bases, with 18 bases remaining between them. CDR3 length equals 15 residues. In germline, CDR1 is MGHRA, CDR2 YSYEKL.

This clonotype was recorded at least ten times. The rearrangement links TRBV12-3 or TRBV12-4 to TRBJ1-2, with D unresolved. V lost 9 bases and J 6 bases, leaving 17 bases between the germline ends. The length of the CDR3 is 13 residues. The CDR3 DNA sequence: TGTGCCAGTTCGGTCCAAATTTTGGATGGCTACACCTTC. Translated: CASSVQILDGYTF.

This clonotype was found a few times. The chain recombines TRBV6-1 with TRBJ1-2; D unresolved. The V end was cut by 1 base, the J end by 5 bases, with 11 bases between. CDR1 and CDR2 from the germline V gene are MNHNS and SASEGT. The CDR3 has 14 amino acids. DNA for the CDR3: TGTGCCAGCAGTGAAGGGCCGGTTGGGTATGGCTACACCTTC. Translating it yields CASSEGPVGYGYTF.

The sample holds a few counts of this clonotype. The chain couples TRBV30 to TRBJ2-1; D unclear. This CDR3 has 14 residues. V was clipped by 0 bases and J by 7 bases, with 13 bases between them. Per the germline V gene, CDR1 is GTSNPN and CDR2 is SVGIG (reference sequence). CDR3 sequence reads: CAWSVSLMVNEQFF. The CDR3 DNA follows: TGTGCCTGGAGTGTATCCTTAATGGTGAATGAGCAGTTCTTC. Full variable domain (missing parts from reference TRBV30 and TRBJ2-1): SQTIHQWPATLVQPVGSPLSLECTVEGTSNPNLYWYRQAAGRGLQLLFYSVGIGQISSEVPQNLSASRPQDRQFILSSKKLLLSDSGFYLCAWSVSLMVNEQFFGPGTRLTVL.

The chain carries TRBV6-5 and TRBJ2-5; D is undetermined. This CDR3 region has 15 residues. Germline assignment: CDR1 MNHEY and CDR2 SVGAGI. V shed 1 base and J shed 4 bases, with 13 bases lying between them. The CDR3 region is CASSYLRTLAETQYF. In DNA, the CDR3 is TGTGCCAGCAGTTACTTGAGGACGCTCGCAGAGACCCAGTACTTC.

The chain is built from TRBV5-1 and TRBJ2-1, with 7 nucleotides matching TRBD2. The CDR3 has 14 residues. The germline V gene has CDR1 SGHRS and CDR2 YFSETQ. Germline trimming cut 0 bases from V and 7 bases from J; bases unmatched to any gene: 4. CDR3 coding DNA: TGCGCCAGCAGCTTGGGGAATAGCGGGAATGAGCAGTTCTTC. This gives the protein CASSLGNSGNEQFF. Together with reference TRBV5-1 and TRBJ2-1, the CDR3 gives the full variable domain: KAGVTQTPRYLIKTRGQQVTLSCSPISGHRSVSWYQQTPGQGLQFLFEYFSETQRNKGNFPGRFSGRQFSNSRSEMNVSTLELGDSALYLCASSLGNSGNEQFFGPGTRLTVL.

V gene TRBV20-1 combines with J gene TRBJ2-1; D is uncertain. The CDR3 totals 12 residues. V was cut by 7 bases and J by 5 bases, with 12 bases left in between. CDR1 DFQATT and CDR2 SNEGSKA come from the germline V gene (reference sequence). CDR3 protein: CSDRPGHNEQFF. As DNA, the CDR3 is TGCAGTGACAGACCCGGACACAATGAGCAGTTCTTC.

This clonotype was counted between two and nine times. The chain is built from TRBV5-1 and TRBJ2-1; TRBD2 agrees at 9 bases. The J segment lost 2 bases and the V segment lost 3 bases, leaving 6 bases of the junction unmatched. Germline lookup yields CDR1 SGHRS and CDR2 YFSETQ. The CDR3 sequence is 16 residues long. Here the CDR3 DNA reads TGCGCCAGCAGCTACGGCGGGGGGGGGACCTACAATGAGCAGTTCTTC. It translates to CASSYGGGGTYNEQFF.

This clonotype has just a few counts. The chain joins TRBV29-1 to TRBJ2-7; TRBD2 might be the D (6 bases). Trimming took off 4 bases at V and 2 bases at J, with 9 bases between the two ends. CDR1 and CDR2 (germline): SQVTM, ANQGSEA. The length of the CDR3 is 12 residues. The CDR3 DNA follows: TGCAGCGTTGCGGGACTCACCTACGAGCAGTACTTC. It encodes CSVAGLTYEQYF.